One sample yielded the 15 T cell receptor beta chains listed below, sequenced in a study of identical twins. TCRdb called the 5' RACE reads again in MiXCR, with one record for every CDR3 protein. The table includes a few hundred thousand distinct CDR3 sequences, more than 9% detected once. The material sequenced was memory T cells sorted from blood. The receptors were sampled from a man aged 45 to 65 in good health.

The rearrangement links TRBV11-1 to TRBJ2-3; D possibly corresponds to TRBD2 (6 bases). Trimming shortened V by 2 bases and J by 5 bases, and 29 bases separated the two germline ends. The CDR3 has 20 amino acids. Germline V CDR1 and CDR2: SGHAT, FQDESV (reference sequence). The DNA for the CDR3 is TGTGCCAGCAGCTTAAAACGTGCAGCTTCCGGCGGGACCGAAGGAGATACGCAGTATTTT. This encodes CASSLKRAASGGTEGDTQYF.

This clonotype was counted a few times. The chain has TRBV20-1 and TRBJ2-7; D not resolved. CDR3 length: 15 residues. Germline V gene sequence: CDR1 DFQATT, CDR2 SNEGSKA (reference sequence). V lost 0 bases to trimming and J lost 0 bases, with 12 bases between them. In DNA, the CDR3 is TGCAGTGCTAGAGATAGAAGAACGCCCTCCTACGAGCAGTACTTC. It translates to CSARDRRTPSYEQYF.

This clonotype has just a few counts. The chain links TRBV20-1 to TRBJ2-7; D might be TRBD2 (6 bases). Germline V CDR1 and CDR2: DFQATT, SNEGSKA (reference sequence). Trimming left V 5 bases short and J 3 bases short, with 14 bases between. The CDR3 has 13 residues. Here the CDR3 reads CSAPNPGSYEQYF. The CDR3 region has the DNA TGCAGTGCTCCAAACCCCGGGAGCTACGAGCAGTACTTC.

This clonotype was counted only a few times. The chain employs TRBV29-1 and TRBJ2-7; D is uncertain. Germline V gene lookup returns CDR1 SQVTM and CDR2 ANQGSEA. V was shortened by 4 bases and J by 2 bases, with 15 bases between the two germline ends. This CDR3 region has 14 residues. The CDR3 protein is CSVAAPQAPYEQYF. The CDR3 region has the DNA TGCAGCGTTGCCGCGCCTCAGGCCCCCTACGAGCAGTACTTC.

This chain connects TRBV12-3 or TRBV12-4 to TRBJ2-1; unclear D gene. Trimming shortened V by 5 bases and J by 8 bases, and 13 bases separated the two germline ends. The CDR3 has 13 amino acids. DNA of the CDR3: TGTGCCAGCAGTCCCTTAACAGCAGATGAGCAGTTCTTC. Translated: CASSPLTADEQFF.

V usage is TRBV18 and J usage is TRBJ2-1; D is perhaps TRBD1 or TRBD2 (5 bases each). The ends were cut back, 1 base at V and 8 bases at J, with 18 bases in the middle. CDR3 length equals 16 residues. Germline V gene data show CDR1 as KGHSH and CDR2 as LQKENI. The CDR3 DNA reads TGTGCCAGCTCACCACTAGGGACGGTGATTGTTCATGAGCAGTTCTTC. This translates into CASSPLGTVIVHEQFF.

This clonotype was detected only a few times. This chain links TRBV12-3 or TRBV12-4 with TRBJ2-1; TRBD2 might be the D (6 bases). V was cut by 3 bases and J by 8 bases, with 17 bases left in between. This CDR3 has 15 amino acids. CDR3 coding DNA: TGTGCCAGCAGTTTGGCCGGGGGACGATCAGATGAGCAGTTCTTC. It yields the protein CASSLAGGRSDEQFF.

J is TRBJ2-3 and V is TRBV20-1; D unresolved. Germline lookup yields CDR1 DFQATT and CDR2 SNEGSKA (reference sequence). The CDR3 covers 15 residues. Trimming took 6 bases from V and 0 from J, leaving 16 bases between them. CDR3 sequence: CSADGLPPSTDTQYF. CDR3 in DNA: TGCAGTGCGGACGGGCTACCCCCTAGCACAGATACGCAGTATTTT.

This clonotype was detected a few times. This chain links TRBV20-1 with TRBJ1-2, with D tentatively TRBD1 (5 bases). Deletions cut 0 bases from V and 8 bases from J, with 13 bases between. CDR1 and CDR2 from the germline V gene are DFQATT and SNEGSKA (reference sequence). This CDR3 has 13 amino acids. Here the CDR3 DNA reads TGCAGTGCTAGAGACAGGGTTCTACGGGGCTACACCTTC. Amino acid sequence: CSARDRVLRGYTF.

There are many counts of this clonotype. The chain recombines TRBV12-3 or TRBV12-4 with TRBJ2-7, with no clear D. Trimming took 7 bases from V and 4 from J, leaving 11 bases between them. The CDR3 is 12 amino acids. CDR3 in DNA: TGTGCCAGCACCTTGTTGGGGTACGAGCAGTACTTC. Its translation: CASTLLGYEQYF.

This clonotype was detected a few times. The rearrangement links TRBV4-2 to TRBJ2-2, with 8 bases fitting TRBD2. CDR1 LGHNA and CDR2 YNFKEQ come from the germline V gene. The CDR3 is made up of 16 amino acids. V lost 1 base and J lost 7; bases outside the gene matches: 8. CDR3 loop: CASSQVYGGAVGELFF. CDR3 nucleotides: TGTGCCAGCAGCCAAGTATACGGGGGGGCCGTCGGGGAGCTGTTTTTT.

At least ten counts were recorded for this clonotype. The CDR3 DNA reads as TGTGCCAGCAGCTTGGCTGGGGCTATATCCTACGAGCAGTACTTC. Encoded protein: CASSLAGAISYEQYF. The chain couples TRBV5-8 to TRBJ2-7, with D perhaps TRBD1 (5 bases). Germline V gene data show CDR1 as SGHTS and CDR2 as YDEGEE. There are 15 residues in the CDR3. V lost 0 bases, J lost 1 base, and 11 bases lay in between.

This clonotype was counted many times. This sequence joins TRBV5-1 and TRBJ1-1, with 7 nucleotides matching TRBD1. The CDR3 runs to 14 residues. V shed 4 bases and J 0 bases; nucleotides not matched to a gene: 3. Germline V gene sequence: CDR1 SGHRS, CDR2 YFSETQ. CDR3 protein: CASSEGQLNTEAFF. The CDR3 DNA sequence: TGCGCCAGCAGCGAGGGACAGCTGAACACTGAAGCTTTCTTT.

This clonotype was counted only a few times. The chain employs TRBV18 and TRBJ2-7; TRBD1 matches at 8 bases. After removal of 3 bases from V and 3 bases from J, the junction contained 13 bases not matched to a gene. The CDR3 has 17 residues. The germline V gene has CDR1 KGHSH and CDR2 LQKENI. CDR3 nucleotides: TGTGCCAGCTCACCCAGTGACGTCCAGGGGGCGTTCTACGAGCAGTACTTC. The encoded protein is CASSPSDVQGAFYEQYF.

This clonotype was seen repeatedly, ten times or more. This chain connects TRBV6-6 to TRBJ2-1, with D uncertain. The germline V gene has CDR1 MNHNY and CDR2 SVGAGI (reference sequence). The CDR3 is 11 residues long. V dropped 8 bases and J dropped 9 bases, with 11 bases sitting between them. CDR3 region: CASGDYTEQFF. The CDR3 nucleotides are TGTGCCAGCGGGGATTATACTGAGCAGTTCTTC.